This T cell receptor beta chain came from a study of T cell responses to AZD1222 COVID-19 vaccine. Concerning this clone itself: The antigen is undetermined.

This table comes from immunoSEQ multiplex PCR, and its TCRdb copy is limited to in-frame clones, with some not included. The table includes 75,000 to 100,000 clones, around 90% detected once. Study-wide findings and caveats: Donor demographics were predominantly white British with a female majority; clonal diversity may be underestimated.

From germline, CDR1 is SGDLS and CDR2 YYNGEE. V lost 1 base, J lost 1 base, and 8 bases lay in between. The CDR3 has 14 amino acids. This chain uses TRBV9 with TRBJ1-1, with D hard to call. Sample: peripheral blood, taken on day 0 of AZD1222 vaccination. This sequence was found in an adult in good health. CDR3 DNA: TGTGCCAGCAGCGTAACTGGGCAGAACACTGAAGCTTTCTTT. Residues: CASSVTGQNTEAFF.